This T cell receptor beta chain originates from a study of blood T cells in healthy people across ages. Primed by a sample-barcoded 5' primer and a J-beta primer mix, a second PCR proceeded for 7 to 11 cycles. TCRdb re-derived calls from the 5' RACE reads in MiXCR, one entry per CDR3 protein. The table records more than 800,000 distinct CDR3 sequences, 40% to 45% of them present only once. The CDR3 is 14 amino acids. Deletions cut 3 bases from V and 1 base from J, with 10 bases between. Germline V gene sequence: CDR1 KGHSH, CDR2 LQKENI. The chain uses TRBV18 and TRBJ2-7; a possible D gene is TRBD1 (6 bases). Input material: blood. The sequence was collected from a woman aged 55-70 years in good health. The CDR3 DNA reads as TGTGCCAGCTCACCGAACCAGGGGTCCTACGAGCAGTACTTC. This encodes CASSPNQGSYEQYF.